Shown below are 26 T cell receptor beta chains from a single sample sequenced in a study of CD8+CD57+ T cells in acquired aplastic anemia. Genomic DNA served as template for TCR beta VDJ and CDR3 profiling. TCRdb re-called the reads with MiXCR, one entry per CDR3 protein. The sample has 150,000 to 200,000 distinct CDR3 sequences, about 47% seen once. The sequenced sample consisted of sorted CD4+, CD8+, or CD8+CD57+ T cells (not recorded which) from PBMCs. The receptors were sampled from a human donor in good health.

The sample holds one count of this clonotype. Given a much more abundant clone one base away, this may be a read error. The chain is built from TRBV2 and TRBJ2-6, with 8 bases matching TRBD2. Germline values: CDR1 SNHLY, CDR2 FYNNEI. This CDR3 region has 21 residues. V lost 4 bases to trimming and J lost 2 bases; unmatched junction nucleotides: 19. CDR3 sequence: CASSGYPGLAGSLPGANVLTF. The CDR3 DNA is TGTGCCAGCAGTGGGTACCCCGGCCTAGCGGGTTCCCTCCCTGGGGCCAACGTCCTGACTTTC.

The J gene is TRBJ2-5, the V gene TRBV5-1; 8 bases are shared with TRBD1. With 4 bases clipped from V and 3 bases from J, the junction kept 8 bases outside the gene matches. The CDR3 contains 15 residues. CDR1 is SGHRS, CDR2 YFSETQ, per germline. The CDR3 DNA reads TGCGCCAGCAGCGACCCCCCGACAGGGGAAGAGACCCAGTACTTC. Translation gives CASSDPPTGEETQYF.

This clonotype was seen a few times. This may be a read error: a much more frequent sequence differs by one nucleotide. The gene calls are TRBV4-3 and TRBJ2-7, with a tentative D call TRBD1 (6 bases). Germline CDR1 reads LGHNA; CDR2 reads YSLEER. V was trimmed by 3 bases and J by 2 bases, leaving 11 bases between them. The CDR3 runs to 14 residues. The CDR3 region has the DNA TGCGCCAGCAGCCACCAACAGGGTCCCTACGAGCAGTACTTC. As protein: CASSHQQGPYEQYF.

This clonotype was recorded at least ten times. The rearrangement joins TRBV7-2 to TRBJ2-3; TRBD2 agrees at 11 bases. CDR3 size: 17 residues. Germline values: CDR1 SGHTA, CDR2 FQGNSA. V shed 5 bases and J 4 bases; nucleotides not matched to a gene: 11. The DNA for the CDR3 is TGTGCCAGCAGCCCCTCACTAGCGGGAGCGGGGGCAGATACGCAGTATTTT. It is translated as CASSPSLAGAGADTQYF.

The chain combines TRBV7-9 with TRBJ2-7, with no clear D. Trimming took off 6 bases at V and 0 bases at J, with 15 bases between the two ends. The CDR3 covers 15 residues. The germline V gene has CDR1 SEHNR and CDR2 FQNEAQ (reference sequence). CDR3 sequence reads: CASSYSEANSYEQYF. In DNA form, the CDR3 reads TGTGCCAGCAGTTACAGCGAGGCGAACTCCTACGAGCAGTACTTC. Variable domain in full (rest from reference TRBV7-9 and TRBJ2-7): DTGVSQNPRHKITKRGQNVTFRCDPISEHNRLYWYRQTLGQGPEFLTYFQNEAQLEKSRLLSDRFSAERPKGSFSTLEIQRTEQGDSAMYLCASSYSEANSYEQYFGPGTRLTVT.

Details on this clonotype: The junction differs from germline at one of its ends, possibly a read error. The chain employs TRBV24-1 and TRBJ2-1, with D perhaps matching TRBD1 (6 bases). The germline CDR1 and CDR2 sequences are KGHDR and SFDVKD. CDR3 size: 15 residues. DNA of the CDR3: TGTGCCACCAGTGCTAGAGGGGGATTCAGGTATGAACAGTTCTTC. As protein: CATSARGGFRYEQFF.

Notes on this clonotype: The CDR3 ends on some other residue instead of the conserved phenylalanine or tryptophan, so this is likely a read error. The DNA is omitted, as the CDR3 cannot be located on it reliably, and the CDR3 follows TCRdb's listing. The chain links TRBV10-3 to TRBJ2-2; TRBD1, the table's D call, was not compared with the DNA. Counting both end residues, the CDR3 totals 8 amino acids. Germline values: CDR1 ENHRY, CDR2 SYGVKD. CDR3 amino acids: CAISASGQ.

This clonotype was recorded only once. The gene calls are TRBV2 and TRBJ2-3; 7 positions match TRBD1. The CDR3 sequence is 14 residues long. V gave up 10 bases and J gave up 5 bases; unmatched junction bases: 12. Per germline, CDR1 SNHLY and CDR2 FYNNEI. CDR3 region: CATRQGEGKDTQYF. As DNA, the CDR3 is TGTGCCACTCGACAGGGAGAGGGTAAAGATACGCAGTATTTT.

This clonotype turned up a few times. The V gene is TRBV7-9, the J gene TRBJ2-5, with D perhaps given as TRBD1 or TRBD2 (5 bases each). Germline loops: CDR1 SEHNR, CDR2 FQNEAQ (reference sequence). The CDR3 contains 14 residues. The V and J ends lost 3 bases and 1 base respectively, with 9 bases between them. DNA for the CDR3: TGTGCCAGCAGCTTCGTCGGGGCCCAAGAGACCCAGTACTTC. It specifies CASSFVGAQETQYF.

This clonotype was seen ten or more times. The genes are TRBV5-1 and TRBJ2-1, with 7 nucleotides matching TRBD1. Trimming at V came to 4 bases and at J to 9 bases, leaving 13 bases not matched to a gene. The CDR3 extends over 15 amino acids. Germline CDR1 SGHRS, CDR2 YFSETQ. CDR3 amino acids: CASSNRIQGFGEQFF. CDR3 coding DNA: TGCGCCAGCAGCAACCGAATACAGGGGTTTGGTGAGCAGTTCTTC.

This clonotype was counted at least ten times. The chain joins TRBV7-2 to TRBJ1-3, with D unclear. Germline CDR1 and CDR2: SGHTA and FQGNSA. This CDR3 spans 14 amino acids. Between the trimmed V and J ends, which lost 0 bases and 4 bases, there was a span of 7 bases. CDR3 region: CASSLAGEGNTIYF. Written as DNA, the CDR3 is TGTGCCAGCAGCTTAGCCGGGGAGGGAAACACCATATATTTT.

The rearrangement links TRBV10-3 to TRBJ2-5; 10 nucleotides match TRBD2. There are 16 residues in the CDR3. V trimming: 3 bases; J trimming: 2 bases; junction bases outside the gene matches: 6. Germline V gives CDR1 ENHRY, CDR2 SYGVKD. CDR3 DNA sequence: TGTGCCATCAGTGATGCTAGCGGGGGACCTCAAGAGACCCAGTACTTC. Its translation is CAISDASGGPQETQYF.

This clonotype has a handful of counts. V is TRBV15 and J is TRBJ2-3, with 12 bases matching TRBD2. V dropped 4 bases and J dropped 3; count of bases not matched to a gene: 2. The CDR3 consists of 15 residues. The V gene's germline CDR1 is LNHNV and CDR2 YYDKDF (reference sequence). This chain's CDR3 is CATSILAGGTDTQYF. CDR3 nucleotides: TGTGCCACCAGCATACTAGCGGGGGGAACAGATACGCAGTATTTT.

This clonotype was observed a handful of times. The V and J genes are TRBV20-1 and TRBJ1-5; 7 positions match TRBD1. The CDR3 extends over 13 amino acids. After removal of 1 base from V and 6 bases from J, the junction contained 3 bases not matched to a gene. Germline V gene data show CDR1 as DFQATT and CDR2 as SNEGSKA (reference sequence). For the CDR3, the DNA is TGCAGTGCTAGAGTTAACAGGGGTCAGCCCCAGCATTTT. Its translation: CSARVNRGQPQHF.

This clonotype turned up a few times. The chain is built from TRBV7-2 and TRBJ2-7; TRBD1 is a possible D gene (5 bases). This CDR3 contains 15 residues. In germline, CDR1 is SGHTA, CDR2 FQGNSA. V gave up 3 bases and J gave up 1 base, with 13 bases separating them. The CDR3 DNA reads as TGTGCCAGCAGCTTCCAGGGTGGTACTTCCTACGAGCAGTACTTC. It specifies CASSFQGGTSYEQYF. Supplemented by reference TRBV7-2 and TRBJ2-7, the full variable domain reads GAGVSQSPSNKVTEKGKDVELRCDPISGHTALYWYRQSLGQGLEFLIYFQGNSAPDKSGLPSDRFSAERTGGSVSTLTIQRTQQEDSAVYLCASSFQGGTSYEQYFGPGTRLTVT.

This clonotype was detected many times. This chain links TRBV11-2 with TRBJ2-1; 10 bases line up with TRBD2. This CDR3 is 16 amino acids long. The germline gives CDR1 SGHAT, CDR2 FQNNGV. Losses at the gene ends were 5 bases for V and 2 bases for J; bases not matched to a gene: 6. For the CDR3, the DNA is TGTGCCAGCAGCGTAACTAGCGGGAACCCCTACAATGAGCAGTTCTTC. Its translation: CASSVTSGNPYNEQFF.

V gene TRBV10-1 combines with J gene TRBJ2-3; the D is unclear. Trimming pared 4 bases from V and 2 bases from J, leaving 1 base between. This CDR3 spans 11 amino acids. Germline CDR1 WNHNN, CDR2 SYGVQD (reference sequence). CDR3 in DNA: TGCGCCAGCAGTGCCACAGATACGCAGTATTTT. Translating it yields CASSATDTQYF.

The V gene is TRBV3-1, the J gene TRBJ2-3; no clear D gene. This CDR3 is 13 amino acids long. The V end was cut by 0 bases, the J end by 7 bases, with 8 bases between. Germline CDR1 reads LGHDT; CDR2 reads YNNKEL (reference sequence). CDR3 sequence: CASSQEGVNTQYF. The CDR3, as DNA: TGTGCCAGCAGCCAAGAAGGTGTAAATACGCAGTATTTT.

The chain has TRBV12-3 or TRBV12-4 and TRBJ1-1; maybe TRBD1 (6 bases). The CDR3 has 15 residues. The V end was cut by 6 bases, the J end by 4 bases, with 18 bases between. The CDR3 DNA reads TGTGCCAGCAGGAGGACTCAAGGCAGGGGCACTGAAGCTTTCTTT. The encoded protein is CASRRTQGRGTEAFF.

In its sample, this clonotype was seen once. This chain connects TRBV20-1 to TRBJ1-1; D unclear. V shed 6 bases and J shed 0 bases, with 11 bases lying between them. Germline loops: CDR1 DFQATT, CDR2 SNEGSKA (reference sequence). This CDR3 contains 13 residues. Written as DNA, the CDR3 is TGCAGTGCCCTATCCGGCCTGAACACTGAAGCTTTCTTT. Its translation: CSALSGLNTEAFF.

The CDR3 protein is CSVRTVVVGTDTQYF. CDR3 bases: TGCAGCGTTAGGACAGTCGTGGTGGGCACAGATACGCAGTATTTT. This chain uses TRBV29-1 with TRBJ2-3; TRBD1 is a possible D gene (6 bases). This CDR3 comprises 15 residues. In germline, CDR1 is SQVTM, CDR2 ANQGSEA. The germline V and J ends were trimmed by 5 bases and 1 base, with 16 bases remaining between them.

This clonotype came up many times. CDR3 DNA: TGTGCCAGCAGCCCTAGCGTAAACACCGGGGAGCTGTTTTTT. This translates into CASSPSVNTGELFF. The chain carries TRBV7-2 and TRBJ2-2, with a possible D match to TRBD2 (6 bases). The CDR3 totals 14 residues. From germline, CDR1 is SGHTA and CDR2 FQGNSA. The V end was cut by 5 bases, the J end by 2 bases, with 9 bases between.

This chain links TRBV7-3 with TRBJ2-2; no reliable D call. The length of the CDR3 is 14 residues. Germline V gives CDR1 SGHTA, CDR2 FQGTGA. V lost 5 bases and J lost 4, with 11 bases in between. CDR3: CASSPRSATGELFF. The CDR3 DNA follows: TGTGCCAGCAGCCCGCGGTCGGCCACCGGGGAGCTGTTTTTT.

This clonotype was recorded a few times. The chain combines TRBV7-9 with TRBJ1-2; D unresolved. Germline CDR1 and CDR2: SEHNR and FQNEAQ (reference sequence). Trimming took off 5 bases at V and 2 bases at J, with 9 bases between the two ends. This CDR3 is 13 amino acids long. The CDR3 sequence: CASSPVGNYGYTF. CDR3 nucleotide sequence: TGTGCCAGCAGCCCGGTTGGGAACTATGGCTACACCTTC.

This clonotype was seen repeatedly, ten times or more. V gene TRBV20-1 combines with J gene TRBJ1-5; D remains ambiguous. The CDR3 consists of 12 residues. Germline-derived CDR1 and CDR2 are DFQATT and SNEGSKA (reference sequence). V shed 5 bases and J shed 11 bases, with 16 bases lying between them. The CDR3 spells CSAPDFTQAQHF. For the CDR3, the DNA is TGCAGTGCTCCGGACTTCACCCAGGCCCAGCATTTT.

Concerning this clonotype: The junction differs from germline at one of its ends, possibly a read error. This chain uses TRBV29-1 with TRBJ2-7; D call uncertain. Germline V gene sequence: CDR1 SQVTM, CDR2 ANQGSEA. The CDR3 totals 11 residues. The CDR3 spells CGVNTVDEQYF. The CDR3 nucleotides read TGCGGCGTTAATACGGTGGACGAGCAGTACTTC.